Following are 12 T cell receptor beta chains from one sample sequenced in a study of blood T cell repertoires in COVID-19. TCRdb keeps only in-frame clones here, not all; method: immunoSEQ multiplex PCR. The sample lists about 68,000 clones, 89% occurring once. Material for sequencing was peripheral blood. The receptors here all came from a man aged 50 to 59 with active COVID-19.

This chain uses TRBV5-4 with TRBJ2-7, with D possibly matching TRBD1 (5 bases). The germline V gene encodes CDR1 SGHNT and CDR2 YYREEE (reference sequence). V was trimmed by 2 bases and J by 2 bases, leaving 8 bases between them. This CDR3 has 13 residues. The CDR3 here is CASSFQGTYEQYF. In nucleotides, the CDR3 is TGTGCCAGCAGCTTCCAGGGAACCTACGAGCAGTACTTC. Looking up the rest from reference TRBV5-4 and TRBJ2-7 gives the full variable domain: ETGVTQSPTHLIKTRGQQVTLRCSSQSGHNTVSWYQQALGQGPQFIFQYYREEENGRGNFPPRFSGLQFPNYSSELNVNALELDDSALYLCASSFQGTYEQYFGPGTRLTVT.

V gene TRBV23-1 combines with J gene TRBJ1-3, with a weak D call TRBD1 (5 bases). TRBV23-1 is an ORF; its function is uncertain. V was shortened by 4 bases and J by 4 bases, with 17 bases between the two germline ends. The CDR3 runs to 16 residues. CDR3 in DNA: TGCGCCAGCAGTCTGGGAGGGGTGCTTTCCGGAAACACCATATATTTT. Translated, it gives CASSLGGVLSGNTIYF.

The chain couples TRBV11-2 to TRBJ2-3, with D possibly being TRBD2 (5 bases). CDR3 size: 15 residues. From germline, CDR1 is SGHAT and CDR2 FQNNGV. With 5 bases removed from V and 0 bases from J, the gap between germline ends came to 12 bases. CDR3 bases: TGTGCCAGCAGCCCCCAATGGACTAGCACAGATACGCAGTATTTT. It yields the protein CASSPQWTSTDTQYF.

The chain uses TRBV5-1 and TRBJ1-2; D remains ambiguous. V was shortened by 3 bases and J by 4 bases, with 13 bases between the two germline ends. This CDR3 spans 14 amino acids. CDR1 and CDR2 from the germline V gene are SGHRS and YFSETQ. The DNA for the CDR3 is TGCGCCAGCAGCTCCTATGAAACTACCTATGGCTACACCTTC. Encoded protein: CASSSYETTYGYTF.

The chain joins TRBV21-1 to TRBJ1-3; TRBD1, the table's D call, lacks a check against the DNA. TRBV21-1 is termed a pseudogene. The CDR3 length is 14 residues. CDR3 sequence: CASSKWTAGNTIYF. DNA for the CDR3: TGTGCCAGCAGCAAGTGGACAGCTGGAAACACCATATATTTT.

CDR3 sequence (DNA): TGTGCCAGCAGTGAGACTAGCGGGACCTACAATGAGCAGTTCTTC. Translation gives CASSETSGTYNEQFF. This chain joins TRBV25-1 and TRBJ2-1, with 11 nucleotides matching TRBD2. The germline gives CDR1 MGHDK, CDR2 SYGVNS. The CDR3 has 15 amino acids. With 3 bases clipped from V and 2 bases from J, the junction kept 0 bases outside the gene matches.

The CDR3 reads CASSTRTGTLDTQYF. CDR3 nucleotide sequence: TGTGCCAGCAGCACAAGGACAGGGACCCTTGATACGCAGTATTTT. V gene TRBV13 combines with J gene TRBJ2-3, with 8 bases aligning to TRBD1. After removal of 5 bases from V and 6 bases from J, the junction contained 10 bases not matched to a gene. This CDR3 is built from 15 residues. CDR1 PRHDT and CDR2 FYEKMQ come from the germline V gene (reference sequence).

The table lists this clone with a few counts. The genes are TRBV19 and TRBJ2-7; weak D call: TRBD1 (5 bases). The CDR3 is 11 residues long. The germline V and J ends were trimmed by 7 bases and 3 bases, with 7 bases remaining between them. Germline-derived CDR1 and CDR2 are LNHDA and SQIVND (reference sequence). Written as DNA, the CDR3 is TGTGCCAGTACCGACAGCTACGAGCAGTACTTC. Translated, it gives CASTDSYEQYF.

The chain is built from TRBV11-3 and TRBJ2-3; 7 bases are a match to TRBD1. J lost 3 bases, V lost 5 bases, and 5 bases had no gene match. CDR3 length: 14 residues. Per germline, CDR1 SGHNT and CDR2 YENEEA. The CDR3 protein is CASSDQTGTDTQYF. CDR3 nucleotide sequence: TGTGCCAGCAGCGATCAGACAGGGACAGATACGCAGTATTTT.

This chain connects TRBV30 to TRBJ1-2; tentative D call: TRBD1 (5 bases). Trimming shortened V by 5 bases and J by 8 bases, and 15 bases separated the two germline ends. The length of the CDR3 is 12 residues. Germline CDR1 and CDR2: GTSNPN and SVGIG (reference sequence). CDR3 in amino acids: CAWAGGEGGYTF. The CDR3 DNA reads as TGTGCCTGGGCCGGAGGGGAGGGCGGCTACACCTTC.

The rearrangement uses TRBV12-5 and TRBJ2-2, with D possibly TRBD1 on 5 matching bases. This CDR3 region has 15 residues. With 7 bases removed from V and 1 base from J, the gap between germline ends came to 13 bases. From germline, CDR1 is LGHNT and CDR2 FRNRAP. CDR3 nucleotides: TGTGCTAGTGCCTTATGGGGCGGGAACACCGGGGAGCTGTTTTTT. Its translation: CASALWGGNTGELFF.

The rearrangement links TRBV5-6 to TRBJ1-1, with D perhaps matching TRBD1 (6 bases). Germline V CDR1 and CDR2: SGHDT, YYEEEE. This CDR3 contains 15 residues. V lost 3 bases and J lost 2, with 14 bases in between. CDR3: CASSYYRETNTEAFF. The CDR3 DNA sequence: TGTGCCAGCAGCTACTACAGGGAAACCAACACTGAAGCTTTCTTT. Supplemented by reference TRBV5-6 and TRBJ1-1, the full variable domain reads DAGVTQSPTHLIKTRGQQVTLRCSPKSGHDTVSWYQQALGQGPQFIFQYYEEEERQRGNFPDRFSGHQFPNYSSELNVNALLLGDSALYLCASSYYRETNTEAFFGQGTRLTVV.